These 17 T cell receptor beta chains came from one sample sequenced in a study of spatial heterogeneity in lung cancer. Indicated time point: sample taken at primary tumor resection. Tumor, nontumor lung or frozen PBMC supplied whole RNA that was sequenced unsorted. TCRdb re-called the 5' RACE reads through MiXCR, storing one row per CDR3 protein. The data contain approximately 24,000 distinct CDR3 sequences, 4.7% of them seen just once; the ten biggest clones take up approximately 4.7%. Sequenced here: PBMCs, sampled at surgery. Receptors originate from a male donor with early-stage non-small cell lung cancer.

This clonotype is medium-sized (0.01 to 0.1%) within its sample. The chain links TRBV28 to TRBJ2-1, with 14 nucleotides matching TRBD2. After removal of 6 bases from V and 4 bases from J, the junction contained 8 bases not matched to a gene. Germline CDR1 reads MDHEN; CDR2 reads SYDVKM. The CDR3 runs 17 residues. CDR3 nucleotides: TGTGCCAGCAGCCGACTAGCGGGAGGGAATATGTACAATGAGCAGTTCTTC. Encoded protein: CASSRLAGGNMYNEQFF.

This clonotype has a count of ten or more. CDR3 nucleotides: TGTGCCAGCAGTTTATCGAGGGGGACTGAAGCTTTCTTT. It yields the protein CASSLSRGTEAFF. The chain carries TRBV27 and TRBJ1-1, with a tentative D call TRBD1 (6 bases). The CDR3 is 13 residues long. From germline, CDR1 is MNHEY and CDR2 SMNVEV (reference sequence). V was shortened by 0 bases and J by 5 bases, with 7 bases between the two germline ends.

This clonotype showed up many times. The chain uses TRBV11-2 and TRBJ1-1; possibly TRBD1 for D (5 bases). Trimming cost V 1 base and J 2 bases, with 8 bases left between them. The CDR3 covers 14 residues. Germline V gene data show CDR1 as SGHAT and CDR2 as FQNNGV. Here the CDR3 DNA reads TGTGCCAGCAGCTTAGTGGGGGGTAACACTGAAGCTTTCTTT. Translated: CASSLVGGNTEAFF.

J is TRBJ1-5 and V is TRBV28, with 8 bases identical to TRBD1. Germline loops: CDR1 MDHEN, CDR2 SYDVKM. The junction had 12 bases not matched to a gene; V was cut back by 6 bases and J by 2 bases. The CDR3 extends over 17 amino acids. CDR3 bases: TGTGCCAGCAGCCCCCCGAGGACAGGGATTCGCAATCAGCCCCAGCATTTT. It encodes CASSPPRTGIRNQPQHF.

This clonotype was seen repeatedly, ten times or more. The chain employs TRBV6-5 and TRBJ2-7; D possibly matches TRBD1 or TRBD2 (6 bases each). V lost 0 bases to trimming and J lost 4 bases, with 13 bases between them. This CDR3 is 15 amino acids long. Germline V lookup: CDR1 MNHEY, CDR2 SVGAGI. CDR3 in amino acids: CASSYSSGGGYEQYF. CDR3 coding DNA: TGTGCCAGCAGTTACTCTTCAGGAGGGGGATACGAGCAGTACTTC.

This clonotype was recorded many times. The rearrangement links TRBV5-1 to TRBJ2-6; D remains unclear. This CDR3 region has 15 residues. CDR1 is SGHRS, CDR2 YFSETQ, per germline. The V gene lost 0 bases and the J gene lost 0 bases, with 4 bases spanning the gap. As DNA, the CDR3 is TGCGCCAGCAGCTTGGACCACTCTGGGGCCAACGTCCTGACTTTC. Translation: CASSLDHSGANVLTF.

The sample holds many counts of this clonotype. The genes are TRBV7-2 and TRBJ1-1, with 7 bases matching TRBD1. The CDR3 runs to 15 residues. J gave up 1 base and V 5 bases, and 7 bases lay outside the gene matches. Germline lookup yields CDR1 SGHTA and CDR2 FQGNSA. The CDR3 nucleotides read TGTGCCAGCAGCACCCACAGGGGACCGAACACTGAAGCTTTCTTT. Translating gives CASSTHRGPNTEAFF.

This clonotype was observed at least ten times. V usage is TRBV5-1 and J usage is TRBJ2-1; possible D gene TRBD2, 5 bases. This CDR3 region has 17 residues. From germline, CDR1 is SGHRS and CDR2 YFSETQ. Trimming left V 4 bases short and J 4 bases short, with 21 bases between. CDR3 amino acids: CASSPGIQRVGYNEQFF. CDR3 in DNA: TGCGCCAGCAGCCCCGGGATCCAGAGGGTGGGGTACAATGAGCAGTTCTTC. Drawing the rest from reference TRBV5-1 and TRBJ2-1, the complete variable domain is KAGVTQTPRYLIKTRGQQVTLSCSPISGHRSVSWYQQTPGQGLQFLFEYFSETQRNKGNFPGRFSGRQFSNSRSEMNVSTLELGDSALYLCASSPGIQRVGYNEQFFGPGTRLTVL.

This clonotype was found many times. The chain links TRBV4-2 to TRBJ2-5; D call uncertain. With 0 bases removed from V and 1 base from J, the gap between germline ends came to 9 bases. The CDR3 covers 15 residues. The germline CDR1 and CDR2 sequences are LGHNA and YNFKEQ. CDR3 DNA: TGTGCCAGCAGCCAAGATCGGACGGTCCAAGAGACCCAGTACTTC. Its protein product is CASSQDRTVQETQYF.

This clonotype was detected ten times or more. The chain couples TRBV20-1 to TRBJ2-5; 9 bases fit TRBD2. CDR1 and CDR2 from the germline V gene are DFQATT and SNEGSKA (reference sequence). This CDR3 is built from 16 residues. V was clipped by 6 bases and J by 1 base; unmatched bases: 12. The CDR3, as DNA: TGCAGTGCCTCGTCGTTCGGACTAGCGTTCCAAGAGACCCAGTACTTC. It is translated as CSASSFGLAFQETQYF.

Ten or more counts support this clonotype. This chain connects TRBV27 to TRBJ2-7, with D perhaps matching TRBD2 (5 bases). V gave up 0 bases and J gave up 4 bases, with 10 bases separating them. The V gene's germline CDR1 is MNHEY and CDR2 SMNVEV (reference sequence). The CDR3 runs 14 residues. CDR3 coding DNA: TGTGCCAGCAGTTTATCGCGGCTAGCTTACGAGCAGTACTTC. This sequence encodes CASSLSRLAYEQYF.

Within the sample, this clonotype is medium-sized. The gene calls are TRBV28 and TRBJ1-5, with TRBD1 as a possible D gene (5 bases). V lost 3 bases to trimming and J lost 2 bases, with 11 bases between them. Germline V gene lookup returns CDR1 MDHEN and CDR2 SYDVKM. The CDR3 loop spans 15 amino acids. CDR3 coding DNA: TGTGCCAGCAGTTTGATGGGAGGGGGCAATCAGCCCCAGCATTTT. Translation: CASSLMGGGNQPQHF.

This clonotype was detected many times. The chain combines TRBV18 with TRBJ1-6, with unresolved D. Germline CDR1 reads KGHSH; CDR2 reads LQKENI. This CDR3 has 16 amino acids. Between the trimmed V and J ends, which lost 6 bases and 6 bases, there was a span of 18 bases. DNA for the CDR3: TGTGCCAGCTCCCCGGTGGGCCCAGAGGGTAATTCACCCCTCCACTTT. This codes for CASSPVGPEGNSPLHF.

The table lists this clonotype with many counts. The V and J genes are TRBV20-1 and TRBJ2-6, with no clear D. Germline V CDR1 and CDR2: DFQATT, SNEGSKA (reference sequence). V dropped 3 bases and J dropped 1 base, with 10 bases sitting between them. This CDR3 has 15 amino acids. In DNA, the CDR3 is TGCAGTGCTAGCCCCAGTAGGTCTGGGGCCAACGTCCTGACTTTC. It codes for CSASPSRSGANVLTF.

This clonotype ranks as medium-sized. The chain has TRBV28 and TRBJ2-4, with 9 positions matching TRBD1. Looked up from germline, CDR1 is MDHEN and CDR2 is SYDVKM. This CDR3 is 14 amino acids long. V was pared by 5 bases and J by 7 bases, with 6 bases of the junction left unmatched. The CDR3 region is CASSRQGGRNIQYF. For the CDR3, the DNA is TGTGCCAGCAGTCGACAGGGGGGAAGGAACATTCAGTACTTC. Filled out from reference TRBV28 and TRBJ2-4, the complete variable domain reads DVKVTQSSRYLVKRTGEKVFLECVQDMDHENMFWYRQDPGLGLRLIYFSYDVKMKEKGDIPEGYSVSREKKERFSLILESASTNQTSMYLCASSRQGGRNIQYFGAGTRLSVL.

This clonotype has ten or more counts. The chain links TRBV6-6 to TRBJ1-2; TRBD1 aligns across 10 bases. The CDR3 covers 19 residues. Per germline, CDR1 MNHNY and CDR2 SVGAGI (reference sequence). Trimming removed 4 bases from V and 0 bases from J; junction bases left unmatched: 14. CDR3 coding DNA: TGTGCCAGCAGTTCACCCTACCGGGACAGGGGCTCAGCTAACTATGGCTACACCTTC. This encodes CASSSPYRDRGSANYGYTF.

This clonotype has a count of ten or more. The CDR3 loop is CASSFAAEAFF. The CDR3 region has the DNA TGTGCCAGCAGCTTTGCAGCTGAAGCTTTCTTT. The chain carries TRBV5-5 and TRBJ1-1; unclear D gene. The CDR3 totals 11 residues. The V gene lost 2 bases and the J gene lost 6 bases, with 5 bases spanning the gap. CDR1 is SGHKS, CDR2 YYEKEE, per germline (reference sequence).